What follows are 32 T cell receptor beta chains derived from one specimen sequenced in a study of CD8+ T cells in alopecia areata. RNA was isolated and reverse transcribed to cDNA, the sequencing template. Generated by immunoSEQ multiplex PCR, the TCRdb table keeps only in-frame clones and is missing some. The data show fewer than 250,000 clones, with 45% to 65% seen just once and 0.65% to 0.7% held by the top ten. The sample's treatment: oral pan-JAK inhibitor, 5-10 mg twice daily. Sequenced material: CD4+ T cells sorted from blood, taken at week 4, from a patient treated with tofacitinib. The receptor source for this set is a human donor with alopecia areata.

This clone was recorded a few times. One end of the junction fails to match germline, which may point to a read error. The chain recombines TRBV11-2 with TRBJ2-7, with 7 bases matching TRBD2. This CDR3 is 14 amino acids long. Germline V gives CDR1 SGHAT, CDR2 FQNNGV. The CDR3, as DNA: TGTGCCAGCAGCTTAGCATGGGGGGGTGGTGGACTGCACTTC. Translated: CASSLAWGGGGLHF.

The chain uses TRBV20-1 and TRBJ2-7, with D unresolved. CDR3 length equals 11 residues. Germline assignment: CDR1 DFQATT and CDR2 SNEGSKA (reference sequence). Trimming took off 6 bases at V and 1 base at J, with 7 bases between the two ends. The CDR3 reads CSAKESYEQYF. The CDR3 DNA is TGCAGTGCGAAGGAGTCCTACGAGCAGTACTTC.

This clone was seen more than once but under ten times. V usage is TRBV5-4 and J usage is TRBJ1-4, with TRBD1 as a possible D gene (6 bases). This CDR3 is built from 14 residues. The germline V gene has CDR1 SGHNT and CDR2 YYREEE (reference sequence). Trimming took 3 bases from V and 7 from J, leaving 13 bases between them. The DNA of the CDR3 is TGTGCCAGCAGCTCCCTGGGGGGCGGTGAAAAACTGTTTTTT. It specifies CASSSLGGGEKLFF.

V is TRBV29-1 and J is TRBJ1-1, with D perhaps matching TRBD1 (6 bases). Germline V gene sequence: CDR1 SQVTM, CDR2 ANQGSEA. Trimming pared 4 bases from V and 13 bases from J, leaving 16 bases between. CDR3 length: 11 amino acids. The CDR3 region has the DNA TGCAGCGTTGTCAGGGGAGGGGTAGGTTTCTTT. Translated, it gives CSVVRGGVGFF.

This clone occurred once. This chain connects TRBV30 to TRBJ2-2; TRBD1 might be the D (5 bases). Trimming took 0 bases from V and 4 from J, leaving 9 bases between them. This CDR3 is built from 14 residues. The V gene's germline CDR1 is GTSNPN and CDR2 SVGIG (reference sequence). The CDR3 protein is CAWSVIRGTGELFF. CDR3 bases: TGTGCCTGGAGTGTAATTAGGGGCACCGGGGAGCTGTTTTTT.

The chain carries TRBV30 and TRBJ1-1; no clear D. Germline values: CDR1 GTSNPN, CDR2 SVGIG (reference sequence). The germline V and J ends were trimmed by 0 bases and 6 bases, with 11 bases remaining between them. This CDR3 region has 13 residues. The CDR3 DNA reads TGTGCCTGGAGTGTACAAGGGAGCGCTGAAGCTTTCTTT. Translated, it gives CAWSVQGSAEAFF.

The chain employs TRBV7-2 and TRBJ1-1, with D perhaps TRBD1 (6 bases). CDR1 and CDR2 (germline): SGHTA, FQGNSA. The CDR3 is 14 residues long. The V gene lost 6 bases and the J gene lost 1 base, with 12 bases spanning the gap. CDR3 sequence: CASRTGQPNTEAFF. The CDR3 DNA reads TGTGCCAGCAGAACCGGACAGCCGAACACTGAAGCTTTCTTT.

CDR3 nucleotide sequence: TGTGCCAGCAGCTTAGATCCTAGCGGGCCGATGAGGGAGCAGTTCTTC. Translating it yields CASSLDPSGPMREQFF. The chain uses TRBV7-2 and TRBJ2-1, with 8 nucleotides matching TRBD2. Losses at the gene ends were 1 base for V and 10 bases for J; bases not matched to a gene: 12. The CDR3 has 16 amino acids. Germline V gene sequence: CDR1 SGHTA, CDR2 FQGNSA. Filled out from reference TRBV7-2 and TRBJ2-1, the complete variable domain reads GAGVSQSPSNKVTEKGKDVELRCDPISGHTALYWYRQSLGQGLEFLIYFQGNSAPDKSGLPSDRFSAERTGGSVSTLTIQRTQQEDSAVYLCASSLDPSGPMREQFFGPGTRLTVL.

This clone was seen only a few times. Compared with germline, one end of the junction differs, possibly owing to a read error. The chain recombines TRBV29-1 with TRBJ2-7; 9 bases match TRBD1. The germline V gene encodes CDR1 SQVTM and CDR2 ANQGSEA. The CDR3 is made up of 17 amino acids. In nucleotides, the CDR3 is TGCAGCACCCCTGGAAGGGACAGGGTTCGGCACGTCGGGTGCGGGCACTTC. Protein product: CSTPGRDRVRHVGCGHF.

The chain is built from TRBV5-4 and TRBJ2-2; tentatively, D is TRBD2 (6 bases). The V and J ends lost 0 bases and 6 bases respectively, with 12 bases between them. CDR3 length: 15 residues. CDR1 and CDR2 from the germline V gene are SGHNT and YYREEE (reference sequence). The CDR3 bases are TGTGCCAGCAGCTTGGTCCGAGGGGACTCCGGGGAGCTGTTTTTT. It yields the protein CASSLVRGDSGELFF.

This clone was detected a few times. CDR3 protein: CSVEGLAGDPDTQYF. The CDR3 DNA is TGCAGCGTGGAGGGACTAGCGGGAGACCCAGATACGCAGTATTTT. The rearrangement joins TRBV29-1 to TRBJ2-3; TRBD2 matches 14 bases. This CDR3 spans 15 amino acids. The V gene end was trimmed by 6 bases and the J gene end by 4 bases; junction bases not matched to a gene: 6. Germline CDR1 and CDR2: SQVTM and ANQGSEA.

The J gene is TRBJ2-7, the V gene TRBV7-2; unclear D gene. Germline V gives CDR1 SGHTA, CDR2 FQGNSA. This CDR3 spans 14 amino acids. V was clipped by 4 bases and J by 2 bases, with 12 bases between them. DNA of the CDR3: TGTGCCAGCAGCTCAGGCAGCCTTACCTACGAGCAGTACTTC. Translation gives CASSSGSLTYEQYF.

This clone was observed a handful of times. The junction and the germline gene differ at one end; a read error may be behind it. This chain links TRBV19 with TRBJ1-5; D is ambiguous. The CDR3 has 13 residues. Germline values: CDR1 LNHDA, CDR2 SQIVND (reference sequence). The CDR3 nucleotides are TGTGCCAGTAGTCTAGAGTCCGGTCAGCCCCAGCATTTT. It is translated as CASSLESGQPQHF.

The gene calls are TRBV6-4 and TRBJ1-5; D is perhaps TRBD1 (5 bases). V was clipped by 7 bases and J by 0 bases, with 13 bases between them. The CDR3 totals 15 residues. The germline CDR1 and CDR2 sequences are MRHNA and SNTAGT. This CDR3 reads CASKLTANSNQPQHF. Written as DNA, the CDR3 is TGTGCCAGCAAACTGACAGCTAATAGCAATCAGCCCCAGCATTTT.

The V call is TRBV30, the J call TRBJ2-3; D is uncertain. The germline V gene has CDR1 GTSNPN and CDR2 SVGIG (reference sequence). The CDR3 contains 15 residues. The V and J ends lost 5 bases and 0 bases respectively, with 15 bases between them. CDR3 DNA sequence: TGTGCCTGGGTCTCCAGGAGACCTAGCACAGATACGCAGTATTTT. Its protein product is CAWVSRRPSTDTQYF.

Notes on this clone: The identical CDR3 is also encoded by other nucleotide sequences in the sample. V gene TRBV29-1 combines with J gene TRBJ2-5; D might be TRBD2 (5 bases). The CDR3 spans 11 residues. CDR1 and CDR2 (germline): SQVTM, ANQGSEA. The V end was cut by 4 bases, the J end by 5 bases, with 8 bases between. The CDR3 here is CSVGGRETQYF. CDR3 nucleotide sequence: TGCAGCGTTGGAGGGCGGGAGACCCAGTACTTC.

The V call is TRBV10-3, the J call TRBJ1-1; TRBD1 is a possible D gene (6 bases). With 6 bases removed from V and 4 bases from J, the gap between germline ends came to 9 bases. This CDR3 has 12 amino acids. Germline lookup yields CDR1 ENHRY and CDR2 SYGVKD. The DNA of the CDR3 is TGTGCCATCAGACAGGGAGGCACTGAAGCTTTCTTT. Protein sequence: CAIRQGGTEAFF.

This clone was detected only a few times. V usage is TRBV6-1 and J usage is TRBJ2-3, with D possibly TRBD1 on 6 matching bases. The germline V gene encodes CDR1 MNHNS and CDR2 SASEGT. This CDR3 comprises 15 residues. Trimming pared 2 bases from V and 3 bases from J, leaving 12 bases between. The CDR3 sequence: CASSEQGQRTDTQYF. CDR3 DNA: TGTGCCAGCAGTGAACAAGGACAGCGAACAGATACGCAGTATTTT.

The rearrangement links TRBV30 to TRBJ1-2; the match to TRBD1 covers 9 bases. After removal of 1 base from V and 5 bases from J, the junction contained 5 bases not matched to a gene. The CDR3 is made up of 14 amino acids. CDR1 GTSNPN and CDR2 SVGIG come from the germline V gene (reference sequence). This chain's CDR3 is CAWSADRGWYGYTF. CDR3 nucleotide sequence: TGTGCCTGGAGTGCGGACAGGGGTTGGTATGGCTACACCTTC.

The V call is TRBV30, the J call TRBJ2-7, with a tentative D call TRBD2 (6 bases). Looked up from germline, CDR1 is GTSNPN and CDR2 is SVGIG (reference sequence). This CDR3 region has 13 residues. V was cut by 4 bases and J by 4 bases, with 14 bases left in between. The CDR3: CAWIRAAGYEQYF. The CDR3 coding sequence is TGTGCCTGGATCAGGGCGGCGGGATACGAGCAGTACTTC.

The chain links TRBV7-9 to TRBJ2-2; 7 bases are shared with TRBD1. The CDR3 contains 16 residues. CDR1 and CDR2 (germline): SEHNR, FQNEAQ (reference sequence). Trimming at V came to 4 bases and at J to 1 base, leaving 6 bases not matched to a gene. CDR3 sequence reads: CASSSPGQKNTGELFF. The CDR3 region has the DNA TGTGCCAGCAGCTCCCCGGGACAGAAGAACACCGGGGAGCTGTTTTTT.

The table lists this clone with many counts. The gene calls are TRBV4-1 and TRBJ2-2; 7 bases line up with TRBD1. Germline V CDR1 and CDR2: MGHRA, YSYEKL. The CDR3 has 15 amino acids. The V and J ends lost 1 base and 7 bases, in that order; junction bases with no gene match: 6. CDR3 amino acids: CASSQGQGLDGELFF. The DNA for the CDR3 is TGCGCCAGCAGCCAAGGACAGGGCTTAGACGGGGAGCTGTTTTTT.

V is TRBV7-2 and J is TRBJ1-1, with D possibly TRBD1 on 5 matching bases. The CDR3 extends over 17 amino acids. Germline lookup yields CDR1 SGHTA and CDR2 FQGNSA. V was shortened by 0 bases and J by 3 bases, with 17 bases between the two germline ends. As DNA, the CDR3 is TGTGCCAGCAGCTTAGCGCTAATTAGGGGCCGGGACACTGAAGCTTTCTTT. Translation: CASSLALIRGRDTEAFF.

The chain is built from TRBV4-3 and TRBJ2-5; the match to TRBD2 covers 8 bases. Germline trimming cut 2 bases from V and 2 bases from J; bases unmatched to any gene: 10. This CDR3 region has 17 residues. Germline CDR1 reads LGHNA; CDR2 reads YSLEER. CDR3 region: CASSQHGTTSGQETQYF. The CDR3 DNA is TGCGCCAGCAGCCAACACGGGACCACTAGCGGACAAGAGACCCAGTACTTC.

This chain uses TRBV30 with TRBJ2-7; unclear D gene. Trimming stripped 5 bases from V and 3 bases from J, with 11 bases between. Germline CDR1 and CDR2: GTSNPN and SVGIG (reference sequence). CDR3 length: 12 amino acids. The CDR3, as DNA: TGTGCCTGGGGACGGGCCTTCTACGAGCAGTACTTC. This sequence encodes CAWGRAFYEQYF. The complete variable domain, with remaining parts taken from reference TRBV30 and TRBJ2-7, reads SQTIHQWPATLVQPVGSPLSLECTVEGTSNPNLYWYRQAAGRGLQLLFYSVGIGQISSEVPQNLSASRPQDRQFILSSKKLLLSDSGFYLCAWGRAFYEQYFGPGTRLTVT.

This clone showed up just a few times. The genes are TRBV7-2 and TRBJ2-5, with unresolved D. V shed 4 bases and J shed 4 bases, with 13 bases lying between them. Germline values: CDR1 SGHTA, CDR2 FQGNSA. The CDR3 covers 14 residues. The CDR3 nucleotides are TGTGCCAGCAGCTCGGTCACGGTTGCAGAGACCCAGTACTTC. As protein: CASSSVTVAETQYF.

V and J are TRBV5-1 and TRBJ2-5; TRBD1 is a possible D gene (6 bases). The V gene lost 3 bases and the J gene lost 4 bases, with 19 bases spanning the gap. Germline V gene sequence: CDR1 SGHRS, CDR2 YFSETQ. This CDR3 is built from 16 residues. This chain's CDR3 is CASSSTGTTRGETQYF. In DNA, the CDR3 is TGCGCCAGCAGCTCAACCGGGACCACCAGGGGAGAGACCCAGTACTTC.

The chain combines TRBV7-2 with TRBJ2-7; 11 bases are a match to TRBD1. Germline V gene data show CDR1 as SGHTA and CDR2 as FQGNSA. The junction had 3 bases not matched to a gene; V was cut back by 2 bases and J by 3 bases. CDR3 length: 15 amino acids. The CDR3 nucleotides are TGTGCCAGCAGCTTAAGAGGGACAGGGGGCTACGAGCAGTACTTC. Amino acids: CASSLRGTGGYEQYF.

This rearrangement joins TRBV29-1 to TRBJ2-7; no firm D call. V lost 2 bases, J lost 3 bases, and 5 bases lay in between. Germline lookup yields CDR1 SQVTM and CDR2 ANQGSEA. This CDR3 has 11 amino acids. CDR3 in DNA: TGCAGCGTTGAATCGTACTACGAGCAGTACTTC. It codes for CSVESYYEQYF.

The chain uses TRBV2 and TRBJ2-7; a weak D match, TRBD2 (5 bases). Germline CDR1 and CDR2: SNHLY and FYNNEI. This CDR3 contains 14 residues. V shed 7 bases and J shed 3 bases, with 16 bases lying between them. CDR3: CASNPRQEVYEQYF. DNA for the CDR3: TGTGCCAGCAACCCGAGGCAGGAGGTCTACGAGCAGTACTTC.

This clone was seen a few times. At one boundary the junction diverges from the germline segment, which might be a read error. The chain combines TRBV23-1 with TRBJ1-4; TRBD1 aligns across 7 bases. TRBV23-1 is sorted into the ORF group, with uncertain function. This CDR3 is built from 11 residues. As DNA, the CDR3 is TGCGCCAGCCGTCAGGGGGGAAAACTGTTTTTT. Translating gives CASRQGGKLFF.

This clone occurred a few times. This sequence joins TRBV11-2 and TRBJ2-5, with 10 bases lining up with TRBD1. Looked up from germline, CDR1 is SGHAT and CDR2 is FQNNGV. With 7 bases clipped from V and 5 bases from J, the junction kept 10 bases outside the gene matches. The CDR3 length is 15 residues. In DNA form, the CDR3 reads TGTGCCAGCACCACAAGTGGGGGACAGGGGGAGACCCAGTACTTC. Its protein product is CASTTSGGQGETQYF.